This TCR beta chain was recovered during a study of CD8+CD57+ T cells in acquired aplastic anemia. Across the study: Sorted CD4+ and CD8+ cells gave a mean 3.2 ug DNA, range roughly 0.19 to 27.4 ug.

All patients picked for sequencing had shown, by flow cytometry, an expansion of CD8+CD57+ cells. The patients, all of them, had severe acquired aplastic anemia. The CDR3 consists of 13 residues. V lost 7 bases to trimming and J lost 4 bases, with 11 bases between them. Germline V CDR1 and CDR2: SGHTA, FQGTGA. Using genomic DNA as the template, TCR beta VDJ and CDR3 profiling was carried out. TCRdb used MiXCR to reprocess the reads, holding one entry per CDR3 protein. Of about 190,000 distinct CDR3 sequences listed, 48% are singletons. This rearrangement joins TRBV7-3 to TRBJ2-1; D might be TRBD2 (6 bases). Sequencing input: sorted CD4+, CD8+, or CD8+CD57+ T cells (not recorded which) from PBMCs. This sequence originates from a human donor with aplastic anemia. CDR3 sequence: CASTKGLYNEQFF. DNA for the CDR3: TGTGCCAGCACTAAAGGACTATACAATGAGCAGTTCTTC.